These 24 T cell receptor beta chains originate from one sample sequenced in a study of blood T cell repertoires in COVID-19. Measured with immunoSEQ multiplex PCR; TCRdb has only the in-frame clones, and not every one. In the table there are 75,000 or so clones, less than 85% of which are singletons. Sample: peripheral blood. These TCRs come from a woman of 80 years or more with acute or convalescent COVID-19.

The V and J genes are TRBV4-2 and TRBJ1-5; no clear D gene. CDR1 LGHNA and CDR2 YNFKEQ come from the germline V gene. The length of the CDR3 is 15 residues. Trimming removed 1 base at V and 0 bases at J, with 7 bases between. The CDR3 sequence is CASSQGTDSNQPQHF. CDR3 DNA sequence: TGTGCCAGCAGCCAAGGAACAGATAGCAATCAGCCCCAGCATTTT.

The CDR3 region is CASLPSGGRYSYNEQFF. The CDR3 DNA reads as TGTGCCAGCCTGCCTAGCGGGGGGCGATACTCCTACAATGAGCAGTTCTTC. The J gene is TRBJ2-1, the V gene TRBV2; 11 bases match TRBD2. V was pared by 8 bases and J by 0 bases, with 9 bases of the junction left unmatched. The length of the CDR3 is 17 residues. Germline CDR1 and CDR2: SNHLY and FYNNEI. The complete variable domain, with remaining parts taken from reference TRBV2 and TRBJ2-1, reads EPEVTQTPSHQVTQMGQEVILRCVPISNHLYFYWYRQILGQKVEFLVSFYNNEISEKSEIFDDQFSVERPDGSNFTLKIRSTKLEDSAMYFCASLPSGGRYSYNEQFFGPGTRLTVL.

This chain uses TRBV11-3 with TRBJ1-1; D is uncertain. Germline V gene lookup returns CDR1 SGHNT and CDR2 YENEEA. V dropped 5 bases and J dropped 1 base, with 8 bases sitting between them. The CDR3 extends over 13 amino acids. CDR3 DNA sequence: TGTGCCAGCAGCAATAATCGGAACACTGAAGCTTTCTTT. Protein: CASSNNRNTEAFF.

This chain links TRBV28 with TRBJ1-2; D may be TRBD1 (5 bases). V was trimmed by 1 base and J by 8 bases, leaving 8 bases between them. The V gene's germline CDR1 is MDHEN and CDR2 SYDVKM. The CDR3 length is 12 residues. The CDR3 region is CASSLYQGGYTF. CDR3 in DNA: TGTGCCAGCAGTTTATATCAGGGAGGCTACACCTTC.

This clone was seen a few times. The V call is TRBV27, the J call TRBJ2-7, with D perhaps matching TRBD1 (5 bases). The CDR3 contains 15 residues. Germline loops: CDR1 MNHEY, CDR2 SMNVEV (reference sequence). V lost 1 base to trimming and J lost 3 bases, with 13 bases between them. This CDR3 reads CASSLFFRRDYEQYF. In nucleotides, the CDR3 is TGTGCCAGCAGTTTATTCTTTCGCAGGGACTACGAGCAGTACTTC.

This clone came up a few times. The chain couples TRBV3-1 (or the pseudogene TRBV3-2) to TRBJ1-2; TRBD1 aligns across 9 bases. CDR3 length: 16 amino acids. The trim removed 4 bases at V and 8 bases at J, leaving 14 bases unmatched. CDR1 is LGHDT, CDR2 YNNKEL, per germline (reference sequence). CDR3 sequence (DNA): TGTGCCAGCAGCCGCAAGGGACAGGGACGCTTTGACGGCTACACCTTC. Translated: CASSRKGQGRFDGYTF.

The V call is TRBV19, the J call TRBJ2-7; D gene uncertain. V was clipped by 4 bases and J by 3 bases, with 10 bases between them. The V gene's germline CDR1 is LNHDA and CDR2 SQIVND (reference sequence). This CDR3 is built from 13 residues. Written as DNA, the CDR3 is TGTGCCAGTAGTAGTGGCAGTTTCTACGAGCAGTACTTC. Protein: CASSSGSFYEQYF.

V and J are TRBV12-5 and TRBJ1-6, with 7 bases aligning to TRBD1. The V gene end was trimmed by 5 bases and the J gene end by 10 bases; junction bases not matched to a gene: 5. This CDR3 has 13 residues. Germline V lookup: CDR1 LGHNT, CDR2 FRNRAP. DNA for the CDR3: TGTGCTAGTGGTCCCACAGGGGAATCACCCCTCCACTTT. It codes for CASGPTGESPLHF.

The V gene is TRBV5-4, the J gene TRBJ2-2, with 8 bases fitting TRBD2. Per germline, CDR1 SGHNT and CDR2 YYREEE (reference sequence). The CDR3 spans 17 residues. The junction had 9 bases not matched to a gene; V was cut back by 4 bases and J by 1 base. CDR3 coding DNA: TGTGCCAGCAGCCCCGGGGGGGCAGGCCTGAACACCGGGGAGCTGTTTTTT. It specifies CASSPGGAGLNTGELFF.

This clone is medium-sized. The rearrangement uses TRBV24-1 and TRBJ2-1; possible D gene TRBD2, 6 bases. Trimming stripped 7 bases from V and 4 bases from J, with 19 bases between. The CDR3 consists of 16 residues. In germline, CDR1 is KGHDR, CDR2 SFDVKD. This CDR3 reads CATSPRGGAGYNEQFF. The CDR3 DNA reads as TGTGCCACCAGCCCTCGTGGGGGAGCGGGTTACAATGAGCAGTTCTTC.

V usage is TRBV3-1 (or the pseudogene TRBV3-2) and J usage is TRBJ1-2, with TRBD1 identical over 8 bases. Trimming removed 3 bases from V and 0 bases from J; junction bases left unmatched: 9. Germline V gives CDR1 LGHDT, CDR2 YNNKEL (reference sequence). The CDR3 totals 17 residues. CDR3 sequence reads: CASSQGGQGATNYGYTF. CDR3 DNA: TGTGCCAGCAGCCAGGGCGGGCAGGGGGCGACTAACTATGGCTACACCTTC.

This clone was recorded once. The chain carries TRBV4-2 and TRBJ1-2, with 8 bases identical to TRBD1. This CDR3 spans 16 amino acids. V lost 3 bases and J lost 4; bases outside the gene matches: 10. Germline loops: CDR1 LGHNA, CDR2 YNFKEQ. The CDR3 here is CASSQDSLQGAYGYTF. The CDR3 DNA reads TGTGCCAGCAGCCAGGATTCCCTTCAGGGGGCCTATGGCTACACCTTC.

This sequence joins TRBV7-3 and TRBJ2-6, with a weak D call TRBD1 (5 bases). Germline CDR1 SGHTA, CDR2 FQGTGA. Trimming took 4 bases from V and 13 from J, leaving 8 bases between them. The CDR3 sequence is 11 residues long. DNA of the CDR3: TGTGCCAGCAGCTCAGGGTCAGTCCTGACTTTC. It yields the protein CASSSGSVLTF.

The V gene is TRBV4-2, the J gene TRBJ2-5; 11 bases line up with TRBD2. Germline V gives CDR1 LGHNA, CDR2 YNFKEQ. This CDR3 comprises 20 residues. J was trimmed by 3 bases and V by 0 bases; bases with no gene match: 15. CDR3 in DNA: TGTGCCAGCAGCCAAGATTTTACGATTAGCGGGGGGGCATGGGAAGAGACCCAGTACTTC. It encodes CASSQDFTISGGAWEETQYF.

V and J are TRBV19 and TRBJ1-1; 8 bases fit TRBD1. V dropped 7 bases and J dropped 10; count of bases not matched to a gene: 11. The CDR3 sequence is 13 residues long. Germline V gene lookup returns CDR1 LNHDA and CDR2 SQIVND (reference sequence). The DNA of the CDR3 is TGTGCCAGTATGCCTTCCAGGGGGCGAGCAGCTTTCTTT. This encodes CASMPSRGRAAFF.

This rearrangement joins TRBV9 to TRBJ2-1, with 11 bases lining up with TRBD2. The trim removed 3 bases at V and 7 bases at J, leaving 6 bases unmatched. The length of the CDR3 is 15 residues. In germline, CDR1 is SGDLS, CDR2 YYNGEE. The CDR3 DNA reads TGTGCCAGCAGCGGACTAGCGGGACAGATAAATGAGCAGTTCTTC. This sequence encodes CASSGLAGQINEQFF.

The sample holds one count of this clone. The chain is built from TRBV18 and TRBJ1-5; D might be TRBD1 (5 bases). V gave up 3 bases and J gave up 8 bases, with 14 bases separating them. From germline, CDR1 is KGHSH and CDR2 LQKENI. The CDR3 extends over 14 amino acids. This chain's CDR3 is CASSPSSGKEPQHF. Written as DNA, the CDR3 is TGTGCCAGCTCACCTTCCTCAGGGAAGGAGCCCCAGCATTTT.

V and J are TRBV19 and TRBJ1-2; TRBD1 matches at 8 bases. After removal of 3 bases from V and 6 bases from J, the junction contained 9 bases not matched to a gene. Germline values: CDR1 LNHDA, CDR2 SQIVND (reference sequence). The CDR3 loop spans 15 amino acids. The CDR3 DNA reads TGTGCCAGTAGTATCGCCCGAGACAGGGGTGATGGCTACACCTTC. This translates into CASSIARDRGDGYTF.

This clone was found once. The chain couples TRBV7-9 to TRBJ2-2, with D possibly matching TRBD1 (6 bases). Trimming removed 6 bases at V and 3 bases at J, with 14 bases between. Germline V CDR1 and CDR2: SEHNR, FQNEAQ (reference sequence). CDR3 size: 15 residues. The CDR3 protein is CASSPTGLYTGELFF. The CDR3 DNA sequence: TGTGCCAGCAGTCCAACAGGGCTATACACCGGGGAGCTGTTTTTT.

The CDR3 DNA is TGCAGCGTTGGCGGGCATAACACTGAAGCTTTCTTT. This translates into CSVGGHNTEAFF. The chain joins TRBV29-1 to TRBJ1-1; D is uncertain. CDR3 length: 12 residues. V was shortened by 4 bases and J by 2 bases, with 8 bases between the two germline ends. Germline V lookup: CDR1 SQVTM, CDR2 ANQGSEA.

This rearrangement joins TRBV19 to TRBJ1-4; D is uncertain. The CDR3 is made up of 16 amino acids. Germline V gene data show CDR1 as LNHDA and CDR2 as SQIVND (reference sequence). The germline V and J ends were trimmed by 7 bases and 4 bases, with 19 bases remaining between them. The CDR3 sequence: CASTPRRTSSNEKLFF. For the CDR3, the DNA is TGTGCCAGTACCCCAAGGAGAACCTCTAGTAATGAAAAACTGTTTTTT.

This clone was detected only a few times. The rearrangement uses TRBV2 and TRBJ1-5, with D perhaps TRBD1 (6 bases). The CDR3 covers 18 residues. From germline, CDR1 is SNHLY and CDR2 FYNNEI. Trimming took 4 bases from V and 0 from J, leaving 19 bases between them. CDR3 sequence reads: CASSGSRGSSYSNQPQHF. As DNA, the CDR3 is TGTGCCAGCAGTGGCAGCAGGGGATCCTCTTATAGCAATCAGCCCCAGCATTTT. The full variable domain, rest sourced from reference TRBV2 and TRBJ1-5, is EPEVTQTPSHQVTQMGQEVILRCVPISNHLYFYWYRQILGQKVEFLVSFYNNEISEKSEIFDDQFSVERPDGSNFTLKIRSTKLEDSAMYFCASSGSRGSSYSNQPQHFGDGTRLSIL.

This clone was detected only once. The chain joins TRBV3-1 (or the pseudogene TRBV3-2) to TRBJ1-1, with 7 bases matching TRBD1. CDR1 LGHDT and CDR2 YNNKEL come from the germline V gene (reference sequence). V lost 0 bases and J lost 5; bases outside the gene matches: 6. The CDR3 has 15 amino acids. This CDR3 reads CASSQDRTGQTEAFF. As DNA, the CDR3 is TGTGCCAGCAGCCAAGACAGGACAGGACAAACTGAAGCTTTCTTT.

The chain carries TRBV29-1 and TRBJ2-7, with unresolved D. The germline V gene has CDR1 SQVTM and CDR2 ANQGSEA. V lost 7 bases and J lost 3, with 13 bases in between. This CDR3 contains 12 residues. The CDR3 region has the DNA TGCAGCGCCCGAGTCGCCGGCTACGAGCAGTACTTC. Translating it yields CSARVAGYEQYF.